This T cell receptor beta chain was profiled in a study of regulatory T cells in long-lasting Graves disease. Regarding the study as a whole: Persistent patients had a count of shared public clonotypes (approximately 2,800) that exceeded that of new patients (about 870).

Per germline, CDR1 MNHEY and CDR2 SVGEGT. This CDR3 has 15 amino acids. V lost 4 bases and J 2 bases, leaving 13 bases between the germline ends. The TCR beta library used iRepertoire HTBI primers with Arm-PCR amplification of CDR3. Via MiXCR, TCRdb re-called the multiplex PCR reads, giving one row per CDR3 protein. This table has hundreds of thousands of distinct CDR3 sequences, roughly 16% appearing once. This clonotype was detected many times. Antigen specificity is unknown. The time point here: newly diagnosed GD, antithyroid drugs for less than 3 months. Making the TCR library involved RNA that had been extracted from PBMCs. The same sample was also studied in work on T cells in Graves' hyperthyroidism and ophthalmopathy.

The starting material was peripheral blood mononuclear cells (PBMCs), obtained at new diagnosis, from a patient treated with antithyroid drugs. The TCR was taken from a woman aged 35-65 years with Graves disease. J is TRBJ2-3 and V is TRBV6-2 or TRBV6-3; weak D call: TRBD2 (5 bases). The CDR3 region has the DNA TGTGCCAGCAGTTCGAGGAGGCAGTTCACAGATACGCAGTATTTT. Residues: CASSSRRQFTDTQYF.